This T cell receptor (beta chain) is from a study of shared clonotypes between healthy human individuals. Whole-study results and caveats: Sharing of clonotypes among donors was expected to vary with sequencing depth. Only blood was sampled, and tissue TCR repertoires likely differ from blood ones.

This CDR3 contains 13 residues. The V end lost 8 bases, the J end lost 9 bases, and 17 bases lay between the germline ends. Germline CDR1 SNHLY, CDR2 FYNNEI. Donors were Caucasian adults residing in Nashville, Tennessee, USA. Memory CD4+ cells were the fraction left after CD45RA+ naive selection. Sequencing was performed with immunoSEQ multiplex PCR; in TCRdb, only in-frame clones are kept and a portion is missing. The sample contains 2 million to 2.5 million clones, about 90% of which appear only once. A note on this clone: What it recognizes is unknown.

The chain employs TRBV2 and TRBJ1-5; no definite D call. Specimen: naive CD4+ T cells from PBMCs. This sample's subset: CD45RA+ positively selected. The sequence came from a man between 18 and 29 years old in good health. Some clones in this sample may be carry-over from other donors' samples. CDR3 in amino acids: CASRETLMRPQHF. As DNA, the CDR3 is TGTGCCAGCCGAGAGACTTTAATGCGGCCCCAGCATTTT.